The entry below gives a single TCR beta chain sequence along with its context. Its antigen is still unknown. This may be a read error, as it is one base from a much larger clone. Each individual donor underwent a draw of about 9.1 milliliters of peripheral blood. The sample belongs to a study of blood T cells in healthy people across ages. General study points: Strong correlation was found linking TCR beta diversity to naive T cell percentage. Unsorted PBMCs blocked a conclusive comparison of naive and antigen-experienced cells.

In germline, CDR1 is DFQATT, CDR2 SNEGSKA (reference sequence). The CDR3 is 11 residues long. Alongside a J-beta primer mix, a sample-barcoded 5' primer served in a second PCR lasting about 7 to 12 cycles. TCRdb analysed the 5' RACE reads with MiXCR anew, one entry per CDR3 protein. The sample carries hundreds of thousands of distinct CDR3 sequences, over 40% recorded once. The rearrangement links TRBV20-1 to TRBJ2-1; no clear D. Near its end, the DNA agrees better with TRBJ2-7, so the J call may be wrong. Input material: blood. The source of this sequence is an elderly man in good health. The CDR3 DNA reads as TGCAGTGCTGGGAACGACAATGAGCAGTACTTC. Its protein is CSAGNDNEQYF.